These T cell receptor beta chains were read from a single sample in a study of patients and donors after allogeneic stem cell transplantation. TCRdb reprocessed the RT-PCR reads with MiXCR, giving one entry per CDR3 protein. The repertoire holds approximately 150,000 distinct CDR3 sequences, about 29% seen once, with roughly 3% in the top ten. Specimen: blood, either unsorted or a sorted T cell fraction (not recorded which). The origin of the receptors is a human donor who was either an allogeneic HSCT recipient or a stem cell or donor lymphocyte infusion donor (not recorded which). It is not recorded whose cells these are; they may come from a transplant donor. The CDR3 runs from the conserved cysteine through the conserved F or W. A D gene is named only where the DNA matches it firmly. Size values are once, few and many counts, or a class for expanded clones, and some rows have none.

>TRBD2|TRBJ2-5|TRBV11-1|-
TGTGCCAGCAGCCTAGGCCCGGGACTAGCGGAGACCCAGTACTTC
CASSLGPGLAETQYF
>TRBD2|TRBJ2-7|TRBV29-1|once
TGCAGCGTTGAGTCTAGCGGGAGTTTACGCGAGCAGTACTTC
CSVESSGSLREQYF
>TRBD2|TRBJ2-7|TRBV7-9|-
TGTGCCAGCAGAAACGGGACTAGCGGGAGGACCTACGAGCAGTACTTC
CASRNGTSGRTYEQYF
>-|TRBJ2-7|TRBV5-5|-
TGTGCCAGCAGCCCTAGGGACCCAGGAGAGCAGTACTTC
CASSPRDPGEQYF
>-|TRBJ2-7|TRBV6-1|-
TGTGCCAGCAGCTGGACAGTCGACGCCTACGAGCAGTACTTC
CASSWTVDAYEQYF
>TRBD2|TRBJ2-7|TRBV7-9|few
TGTGCCAGCAGTTATAGCGGGATGAGCTCCTACGAGCAGTACTTC
CASSYSGMSSYEQYF
>TRBD1|TRBJ1-1|TRBV18|few
TGTGCCAGCTCACCGACAGGGGGCAAGGAAGCTTTCTTT
CASSPTGGKEAFF
>-|TRBJ1-2|TRBV30|-
TGTGCCTGGAGTTCAACGGGGAACTATGGCTACACCTTC
CAWSSTGNYGYTF
>TRBD1|TRBJ1-6|TRBV6-6|-
TGTGCCAGCAGCAAGGGACAGGGGGATTCACCCCTCCACTTT
CASSKGQGDSPLHF
>-|TRBJ1-6|TRBV6-2/TRBV6-3|few
TGTGCCAGCAGTTACTCGAAGGGCAGCTCCCTCCACTTT
CASSYSKGSSLHF
>TRBD1|TRBJ2-7|TRBV9|-
TGTGCCAGCAGCGCCGGGACAGGGATCCGCGAGCAGTACTTC
CASSAGTGIREQYF
>-|TRBJ2-7|TRBV28|-
TGTGCCAGCAGTTTAAGGGCCGAGGACTACTCCTACGAGCAGTACTTC
CASSLRAEDYSYEQYF
>-|TRBJ1-2|TRBV6-5|few
TGTGCCAGCAGTTACTCTTTAAACAGGCCCTATGGCTACACCTTC
CASSYSLNRPYGYTF
>TRBD2|TRBJ2-1|TRBV12-3/TRBV12-4|few
TGTGCCAGCAGTCCCGGGACTAGCGGGAAACAGTTCTTC
CASSPGTSGKQFF
>-|TRBJ2-3|TRBV20-1|-
TGCAGTGCTGGGCTTAGCACAGATACGCAGTATTTT
CSAGLSTDTQYF
>-|TRBJ2-4|TRBV5-1|few
TGCGCCAGCAGCGAAAGACGAGGCATTCAGTACTTC
CASSERRGIQYF
>TRBD1|TRBJ1-1|TRBV27|many
TGTGCCAGCAGTCCCGGGACAGTGAACACTGAAGCTTTCTTT
CASSPGTVNTEAFF
>TRBD1|TRBJ1-5|TRBV19|few
TGTGCCAGTAGTGTCCCCACAGGGGGACAGCCCCAGCATTTT
CASSVPTGGQPQHF
>-|TRBJ2-1|TRBV4-1|-
TGCGCCAGCCTTAGCGGCTACAATGAGCAGTTCTTC
CASLSGYNEQFF
>-|TRBJ2-7|TRBV20-1|-
TGCAGTGCTAGAGATTACGGTGCCGAGCAGTACTTC
CSARDYGAEQYF
>-|TRBJ2-7|TRBV3-1|-
TGTGCCAGCAGCCGGGACACCCATACCTACGAGCAGTACTTC
CASSRDTHTYEQYF
>TRBD1|TRBJ1-6|TRBV10-3|-
TGTGCCATCAGCCGACAGGGAGGGGATTCACTCCTCCACTTT
CAISRQGGDSLLHF
>-|TRBJ1-5|TRBV5-1|once
TGCGCCAGCAGCTTGGCGATGGGGCAGCCCCAGCATTTT
CASSLAMGQPQHF
>-|TRBJ2-3|TRBV6-5|-
TGTGCCAGCAGTTACCATAGCACAGATACGCAGTATTTT
CASSYHSTDTQYF
>TRBD2|TRBJ2-7|TRBV20-1|-
TGCAGTGCTATGCGGGAGAACCAGGAGTTGAAGGAGCAGTACTTC
CSAMRENQELKEQYF
>-|TRBJ2-6|TRBV7-2|-
TGTGCCAGCAGCTTATATAGGGACGCCGGCGTCCTGACTTTC
CASSLYRDAGVLTF
>-|TRBJ1-1|TRBV5-1|few
TGCGCCAGCACCCCCCCAGGCAACACTGAAGCTTTCTTT
CASTPPGNTEAFF
>-|TRBJ1-5|TRBV12-3/TRBV12-4|-
TGTGCCAGCAGTTCCCCCAGATCGGCTGGGGGCAATCAGCCCCAGCATTTT
CASSSPRSAGGNQPQHF
>TRBD2|TRBJ2-1|TRBV4-2|few
TGTGCCAGCAGCCCCACTGAGGCTAGCGGGAGCGATGAGCAGTTCTTC
CASSPTEASGSDEQFF
>TRBD2|TRBJ2-2|TRBV4-1|few
TGCGCCAGCAGCTTAAGGACTAGCGGATACGTCCGCACCGGGGAGCTGTTTTTT
CASSLRTSGYVRTGELFF
>-|TRBJ1-5|TRBV4-3|-
TGCGCCAGCAGCCAAGAACCGGAAAATCAGCCCCAGCATTTT
CASSQEPENQPQHF
>-|TRBJ2-5|TRBV6-5|few
TGTGCCAGCAGTTACTCGTTTCAGCTGTACCAAGAGACCCAGTACTTC
CASSYSFQLYQETQYF
>-|TRBJ2-3|TRBV12-3/TRBV12-4|few
TGTGCCAGCAGTTGGGTGGGTCTATACACAGATACGCAGTATTTT
CASSWVGLYTDTQYF
>TRBD2|TRBJ2-3|TRBV3-1|-
TGTGCCAGCAGCCGAAACCTAGCGGGAGTTGCAGATACGCAGTATTTT
CASSRNLAGVADTQYF
>TRBD1|TRBJ1-1|TRBV19|-
TGTGCCAGTAATATCCCCGTCGGGACAGTTAACACTGAAGCTTTCTTT
CASNIPVGTVNTEAFF
>-|TRBJ2-3|TRBV29-1|-
TGCAGCGTTGTAAATCTCGCTTTGGGTACAGATACGCAGTATTTT
CSVVNLALGTDTQYF
>-|TRBJ1-1|TRBV29-1|-
TGCAGCTCTCAAGGACAGCTGAACCCTGAAGCTTTCTTT
CSSQGQLNPEAFF
>TRBD2|TRBJ2-3|TRBV10-3|-
TGTGCCATCAGTGGGACTAGCGTTAGCACAGATACGCAGTATTTT
CAISGTSVSTDTQYF
>TRBD1|TRBJ2-5|TRBV7-2|-
TGTGCCAGCAGCTTAACCTCGGACAGGGGTCAAGAGACCCAGTACTTC
CASSLTSDRGQETQYF
>-|TRBJ1-1|TRBV6-5|-
TGTGCCAGCAGTTACTCACCTCTGTACACTGAAGCTTTCTTT
CASSYSPLYTEAFF
>-|TRBJ1-2|TRBV27|-
TGTGCCAGCAGTTTAAATGGGGGGTATGGCTACACCTTC
CASSLNGGYGYTF
>-|TRBJ1-2|TRBV18|few
TGTGCCAGCTCACCTCTTGAGGGGTTGACGGATGGCTACACCTTC
CASSPLEGLTDGYTF
>TRBD2|TRBJ2-1|TRBV10-3|-
TGTGCCATCAGTGAGTGGACTAGCGGAGGCAATGAGCAGTTCTTC
CAISEWTSGGNEQFF
>-|TRBJ1-3|TRBV10-3|few
TGTGCCACCAACCGGGGGTCTGGAAACACCATATATTTT
CATNRGSGNTIYF
>-|TRBJ1-6|TRBV20-1|-
TGCAGTGCTAGAAGAACAGGATCACCCCTCCACTTT
CSARRTGSPLHF
>-|TRBJ2-1|TRBV12-3/TRBV12-4|-
TGTGCCAGCAGTTTTACCCTGGAGCAGTTCTTC
CASSFTLEQFF
>-|TRBJ1-3|TRBV20-1|few
TGCAGTGCTAGGTCTCACGGGGAAGGAAACACCATATATTTT
CSARSHGEGNTIYF